This T cell receptor beta chain came from a study of Ad26.COV2.S vaccination and SARS-CoV-2 variants. Study details: This donor came from the COV1001 trial of Ad26.COV2.S. In the study, Ad26.COV2.S was injected intramuscularly once, or twice 56 days apart.

Data came from immunoSEQ multiplex PCR; TCRdb stores just in-frame clones and leaves some out. The top ten clones hold about 3.5% of a sample with 300,000 to 400,000 clones, about nine tenths of them seen once. Sample treatment: 19 received Ad26.COV2.S at low or high dose, single or two shots; roughly 5 received placebo; per-sample allocation not given. Collection of the samples took place on day 63 after the first injection of vaccine or placebo. The ends were cut back, 6 bases at V and 4 bases at J, with 9 bases in the middle. This CDR3 contains 12 residues. The chain uses TRBV12-3 or TRBV12-4 and TRBJ1-1; no clear D gene. The TCR was taken from a person aged 18-65 years who received the Ad26.COV2.S COVID-19 vaccine or a placebo. This specimen was peripheral blood, taken in a trial of Ad26.COV2.S vaccine versus placebo. The CDR3 protein is CASSFSVTEAFF. In DNA form, the CDR3 reads TGTGCCAGCAGCTTCAGCGTCACTGAAGCTTTCTTT.